This TCR beta chain emerged from a study of blood T cells in healthy people across ages. General study points: Strong correlation linked observed beta diversity and percent naive T cells.

Germline CDR1 is MNHNS and CDR2 is SASEGT. This CDR3 has 17 residues. V lost 4 bases to trimming and J lost 0 bases, with 17 bases between them. Isolation per sample recovered at least 6 million PBMCs. This clonotype occurred a few times. Its antigen is as yet unknown. Together with a sample-barcoded 5' primer, a J-beta primer mix was included in a second PCR lasting about 7 to 11 cycles. Using its own MiXCR run on the 5' RACE reads, TCRdb lists one record per CDR3 protein. The data hold about 730,000 distinct CDR3 sequences, with roughly 41% observed a single time. This chain links TRBV6-1 with TRBJ2-3, with a tentative D call TRBD2 (6 bases). This receptor was obtained from a woman aged 55-70 years in good health. The sample taken for sequencing was blood. CDR3 DNA sequence: TGTGCCAGCAGTGTTGACTTTTGGGACTCCAGCACAGATACGCAGTATTTT. Amino acid sequence: CASSVDFWDSSTDTQYF.